The 9 T cell receptor beta chains below come from one sample, sequenced in a study of CD8+ T cells in alopecia areata. cDNA reverse transcribed from extracted RNA served as the sequencing template. The table came from immunoSEQ multiplex PCR; TCRdb's copy has only in-frame clones and leaves some out. Of about 64,000 clones listed, about 40% are singletons. The source material was NKG2D-low CD8+ T cells sorted from blood. The receptors stem from a human donor with alopecia areata.

This chain uses TRBV2 with TRBJ1-2; D is uncertain. CDR1 is SNHLY and CDR2 is FYNNEI in the germline V gene. The CDR3 loop spans 12 amino acids. Trimming stripped 7 bases from V and 0 bases from J, with 6 bases between. The CDR3 spells CASNEANYGYTF. Here the CDR3 DNA reads TGTGCCAGCAATGAGGCTAACTATGGCTACACCTTC. Full variable domain (missing parts from reference TRBV2 and TRBJ1-2): EPEVTQTPSHQVTQMGQEVILRCVPISNHLYFYWYRQILGQKVEFLVSFYNNEISEKSEIFDDQFSVERPDGSNFTLKIRSTKLEDSAMYFCASNEANYGYTFGSGTRLTVV.

The chain recombines TRBV5-6 with TRBJ2-5; 12 nucleotides align to TRBD1. Trimming cost V 3 bases and J 4 bases; bases outside gene matches: 16. Germline V gives CDR1 SGHDT, CDR2 YYEEEE. The CDR3 spans 19 residues. The CDR3 protein is CASSWDRGRPGRERETQYF. Written as DNA, the CDR3 is TGTGCCAGCAGCTGGGACAGGGGGCGCCCGGGGCGGGAGAGAGAGACCCAGTACTTC. Filled out from reference TRBV5-6 and TRBJ2-5, the complete variable domain reads DAGVTQSPTHLIKTRGQQVTLRCSPKSGHDTVSWYQQALGQGPQFIFQYYEEEERQRGNFPDRFSGHQFPNYSSELNVNALLLGDSALYLCASSWDRGRPGRERETQYFGPGTRLLVL.

The chain employs TRBV19 and TRBJ2-1; 11 bases align to TRBD1. This CDR3 comprises 15 residues. With 6 bases clipped from V and 8 bases from J, the junction kept 9 bases outside the gene matches. The V gene's germline CDR1 is LNHDA and CDR2 SQIVND (reference sequence). CDR3 amino acids: CASRRGQGALDEQFF. The CDR3, as DNA: TGTGCCAGTAGGCGCGGACAGGGGGCTTTGGATGAGCAGTTCTTC.

This clone was seen only a few times. This chain links TRBV20-1 with TRBJ1-2, with D possibly being TRBD1 (5 bases). V lost 3 bases to trimming and J lost 7 bases, with 9 bases between them. Germline assignment: CDR1 DFQATT and CDR2 SNEGSKA (reference sequence). CDR3 size: 11 residues. DNA for the CDR3: TGCAGTGCTAGTTTTGGGGCTGGCTACACCTTC. It codes for CSASFGAGYTF.

This clone was seen a few times. The chain joins TRBV5-1 to TRBJ2-1; 8 bases align to TRBD2. V gave up 3 bases and J gave up 5 bases; unmatched junction bases: 7. Germline loops: CDR1 SGHRS, CDR2 YFSETQ. CDR3 length equals 15 residues. The CDR3: CASSWTGTRDNEQFF. The DNA for the CDR3 is TGCGCCAGCAGCTGGACCGGGACTAGAGACAATGAGCAGTTCTTC.

The chain employs TRBV27 and TRBJ2-2; D not resolved. This CDR3 is built from 13 residues. Per the germline V gene, CDR1 is MNHEY and CDR2 is SMNVEV (reference sequence). With 3 bases removed from V and 0 bases from J, the gap between germline ends came to 2 bases. CDR3 in amino acids: CASSFTNTGELFF. The CDR3 coding sequence is TGTGCCAGCAGTTTTACGAACACCGGGGAGCTGTTTTTT.

This clone was seen a few times. This CDR3 is CSVEDPFAGDYGYTF. In DNA, the CDR3 is TGCAGCGTTGAAGATCCCTTTGCGGGAGACTATGGCTACACCTTC. The V call is TRBV29-1, the J call TRBJ1-2; D uncertain. V was shortened by 0 bases and J by 3 bases, with 14 bases between the two germline ends. The CDR3 consists of 15 residues. Germline V CDR1 and CDR2: SQVTM, ANQGSEA.

This chain joins TRBV7-9 and TRBJ2-3; maybe TRBD1 (7 bases). Between the trimmed V and J ends, which lost 5 bases and 2 bases, there was a span of 14 bases. The CDR3 loop spans 15 amino acids. Germline V gene lookup returns CDR1 SEHNR and CDR2 FQNEAQ (reference sequence). The CDR3 bases are TGTGCCAGCAGCCCCGCGGGGACAGACACAGATACGCAGTATTTT. It specifies CASSPAGTDTDTQYF.

The chain recombines TRBV11-2 with TRBJ2-1; 8 nucleotides agree with TRBD2. The J segment lost 7 bases and the V segment lost 3 bases, leaving 8 bases of the junction unmatched. This CDR3 spans 15 amino acids. Germline lookup yields CDR1 SGHAT and CDR2 FQNNGV. Here the CDR3 DNA reads TGTGCCAGCAGCTTCGTATCGGGAGGGCCTAATGAGCAGTTCTTC. Amino acids: CASSFVSGGPNEQFF.